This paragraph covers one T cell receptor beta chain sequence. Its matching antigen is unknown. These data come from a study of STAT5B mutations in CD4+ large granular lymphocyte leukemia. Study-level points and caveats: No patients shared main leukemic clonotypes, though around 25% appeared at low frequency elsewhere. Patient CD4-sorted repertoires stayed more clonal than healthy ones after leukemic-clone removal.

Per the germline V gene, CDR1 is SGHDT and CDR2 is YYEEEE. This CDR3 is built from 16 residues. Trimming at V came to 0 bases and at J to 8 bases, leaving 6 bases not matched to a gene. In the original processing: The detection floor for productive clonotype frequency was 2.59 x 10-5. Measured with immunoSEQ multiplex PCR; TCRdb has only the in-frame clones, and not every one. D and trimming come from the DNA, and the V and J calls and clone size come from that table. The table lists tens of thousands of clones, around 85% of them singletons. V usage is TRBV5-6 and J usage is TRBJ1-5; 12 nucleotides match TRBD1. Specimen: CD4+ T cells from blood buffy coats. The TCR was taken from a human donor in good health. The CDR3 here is CASSLGAGTGGEPQHF. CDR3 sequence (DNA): TGTGCCAGCAGCTTGGGCGCCGGGACAGGGGGCGAGCCCCAGCATTTT.